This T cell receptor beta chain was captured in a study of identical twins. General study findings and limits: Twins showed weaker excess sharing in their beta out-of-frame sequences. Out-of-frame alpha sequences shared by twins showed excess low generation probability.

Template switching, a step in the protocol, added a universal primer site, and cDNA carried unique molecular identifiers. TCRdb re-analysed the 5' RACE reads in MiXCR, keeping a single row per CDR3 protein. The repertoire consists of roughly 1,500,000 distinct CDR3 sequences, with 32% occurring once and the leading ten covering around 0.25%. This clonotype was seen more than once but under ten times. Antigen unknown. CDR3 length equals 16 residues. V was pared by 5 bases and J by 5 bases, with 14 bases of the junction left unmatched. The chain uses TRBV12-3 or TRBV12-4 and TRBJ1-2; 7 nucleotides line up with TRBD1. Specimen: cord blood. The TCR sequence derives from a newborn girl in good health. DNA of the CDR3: TGTGCCAGCAGTACCCCGGGAGGGCCAGGGGGTTATGGCTACACCTTC. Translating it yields CASSTPGGPGGYGYTF.